This TCR beta chain was sequenced for a study of STAT5B mutations in CD4+ large granular lymphocyte leukemia. Study observations and caveats: Higher CD4+ than CD8+ T-LGLL clonality might reflect small sample size. CD4-sorted patient repertoires seemed more clonal than healthy CD4+ repertoires.

Of note for this clone: As yet, its antigen is unknown.

The method was immunoSEQ multiplex PCR; TCRdb's version includes in-frame clones alone and lacks a portion of them. The repertoire holds tens of thousands of clones, with 74% as singletons. The germline CDR1 and CDR2 sequences are MNHEY and SMNVEV (reference sequence). The CDR3 has 13 residues. V dropped 0 bases and J dropped 3 bases, with 5 bases sitting between them. Healthy controls were blood donor buffy coats. The clonotype comes from a human donor in good health. The chain uses TRBV27 and TRBJ1-2; D gene uncertain. The sequencing sample was made of CD4+ T cells from blood buffy coats. The CDR3 sequence: CASSLSADYGYTF. The CDR3 bases are TGTGCCAGCAGTTTATCGGCGGACTATGGCTACACCTTC.